A selection of T cell receptor beta chains follows, all from one sample in a study of cytomegalovirus exposure and HLA in healthy donors. Sequencing was performed with immunoSEQ multiplex PCR; in TCRdb, only in-frame clones are kept and a portion is missing. The listing records about 130,000 clones. The sample taken for sequencing was PBMCs. These receptors were collected from a woman in her thirties or forties in good health and CMV-seropositive. Each CDR3 is given with its conserved first and last residue. D genes are given only for firm matches.

J gene	V gene	D gene	CDR3 protein	CDR3 DNA
TRBJ1-3	TRBV5-6	NA	CASSFEISGNTIYF	TGTGCCAGCAGCTTCGAGATCTCTGGAAACACCATATATTTT
TRBJ2-1	TRBV5-8	TRBD2	CASSFGGSWYNEQFF	TGTGCCAGCAGCTTTGGCGGGAGCTGGTACAATGAGCAGTTCTTC
TRBJ2-7	TRBV11-3	TRBD1	CASSLVDRAEQYF	TGTGCCAGCAGCTTAGTTGACAGGGCCGAGCAGTACTTC
TRBJ2-1	TRBV19	TRBD2	CASSILAGEIHNEQFF	TGTGCCAGTAGTATACTAGCGGGAGAGATCCACAATGAGCAGTTCTTC
TRBJ1-3	TRBV7-2	NA	CASSLKVRGRNTIYF	TGTGCCAGCAGCTTAAAAGTCAGGGGAAGGAACACCATATATTTT
TRBJ2-1	TRBV27	NA	CASSFRGRYNEQFF	TGTGCCAGCAGTTTTAGGGGCCGGTACAATGAGCAGTTCTTC
TRBJ1-5	TRBV10-3	NA	CAINNNRDQPQHF	TGTGCCATCAACAACAATCGGGATCAGCCCCAGCATTTT
TRBJ2-5	TRBV27	NA	CASSFRETQYF	TGTGCCAGCAGTTTTCGAGAGACCCAGTACTTC
TRBJ2-1	TRBV19	TRBD2	CASIPTSGRYNEQFF	TGTGCCAGTATTCCTACTAGCGGGAGATACAATGAGCAGTTCTTC
TRBJ2-7	TRBV6-1	TRBD1	CASSEKGATPYEQYF	TGTGCCAGCAGTGAAAAGGGGGCAACCCCCTACGAGCAGTACTTC
TRBJ2-7	TRBV15	NA	CATSRQGSHEQYF	TGTGCCACCAGCAGACAGGGATCCCACGAGCAGTACTTC
TRBJ2-2	TRBV7-7	NA	CASSQEGINTGELFF	TGTGCCAGCAGCCAGGAGGGGATAAACACCGGGGAGCTGTTTTTT
TRBJ2-7	TRBV7-2	NA	CASSLTYYEQYF	TGTGCCAGCAGCTTAACATACTACGAGCAGTACTTC
TRBJ2-1	TRBV7-2	NA	CASSPRDPGSSYNEQFF	TGTGCCAGCAGCCCCCGAGACCCTGGGAGCTCCTACAATGAGCAGTTCTTC
TRBJ2-2	TRBV5-4	TRBD1	CASSTGGVTGELFF	TGTGCCAGCAGTACAGGGGGTGTAACCGGGGAGCTGTTTTTT
TRBJ2-1	TRBV6-5	NA	CASRPGHGHNEQFF	TGTGCCAGCAGGCCAGGTCACGGCCACAATGAGCAGTTCTTC
TRBJ2-7	TRBV28	NA	CASRDGSLFYEQYF	TGTGCCAGCAGGGACGGGAGTTTATTCTACGAGCAGTACTTC
TRBJ1-1	TRBV29-1	TRBD1	CSAETTGSKTEAFF	TGCAGCGCCGAAACGACAGGGTCAAAAACTGAAGCTTTCTTT
TRBJ2-1	TRBV27	TRBD2	CASRRGRANEQFF	TGTGCCAGCAGGCGCGGGAGGGCCAATGAGCAGTTCTTC
TRBJ1-5	TRBV19	TRBD1	CASSMVLQGRFQPQHF	TGTGCCAGTAGTATGGTTCTACAGGGGCGCTTCCAGCCCCAGCATTTT
TRBJ2-2	TRBV11-3	NA	CASSSGGQGNTGELFF	TGTGCCAGCAGCTCGGGAGGACAGGGTAACACCGGGGAGCTGTTTTTT
TRBJ2-1	TRBV4-1	NA	CASSATTTPVGEQFF	TGCGCCAGCAGCGCAACTACGACTCCGGTCGGTGAGCAGTTCTTC
TRBJ1-1	TRBV27	NA	CASSFQGRGNTEAFF	TGTGCCAGCAGTTTTCAGGGGCGAGGGAACACTGAAGCTTTCTTT
TRBJ2-1	TRBV15	TRBD2	CATSRDLPASGRANEQFF	TGTGCCACCAGCAGAGATTTACCGGCTAGCGGGAGGGCCAATGAGCAGTTCTTC
TRBJ2-1	TRBV6-4	TRBD2	CASSESGTSGSDEQFF	TGTGCCAGTTCTGAGTCAGGGACTAGCGGGAGCGATGAGCAGTTCTTC
TRBJ2-2	TRBV27	TRBD1	CASSWTGGASYGELFF	TGTGCCAGCAGCTGGACAGGGGGCGCATCCTACGGGGAGCTGTTTTTT
TRBJ2-1	TRBV6-1	NA	CASSRVDEQFF	TGTGCCAGCAGTAGAGTGGATGAGCAGTTCTTC
TRBJ2-3	TRBV2	TRBD1	CASRRTGASTDTQYF	TGTGCCAGCAGGAGGACAGGGGCTAGCACAGATACGCAGTATTTT
TRBJ2-5	TRBV7-2	NA	CASSLRDRVGSQYF	TGTGCCAGCAGCCTCCGGGATCGGGTGGGGTCCCAGTACTTC
TRBJ2-1	TRBV6-5	NA	CASRKVTGGVDEQFF	TGTGCCAGCAGGAAGGTCACAGGGGGGGTCGATGAGCAGTTCTTC
TRBJ2-1	TRBV7-3	TRBD1	CASSPGTGAYNEQFF	TGTGCCAGCAGCCCCGGGACAGGGGCTTACAATGAGCAGTTCTTC
TRBJ2-7	TRBV10-1	NA	CASSPRMGYEQYF	TGCGCCAGCTCCCCCAGGATGGGTTACGAGCAGTACTTC
TRBJ2-1	TRBV16	TRBD2	CASSPRRLADWEQFF	TGTGCCAGCAGCCCCCGCCGCCTAGCGGATTGGGAGCAGTTCTTC
TRBJ2-3	TRBV9	NA	CASSSLLATGSDTQYF	TGTGCCAGCAGCTCCCTCCTGGCCACAGGGTCAGATACGCAGTATTTT
TRBJ2-3	TRBV30	NA	CAGTGSTDTQYF	TGTGCCGGAACGGGTAGTACAGATACGCAGTATTTT
TRBJ1-1	TRBV12-1	NA	CASHFQGGTMNTEAFF	TGTGCCAGCCATTTTCAAGGGGGCACAATGAACACTGAAGCTTTCTTT
TRBJ2-7	TRBV13	NA	CASSLAVGGSRSYEQYF	TGTGCCAGCAGCCTCGCCGTGGGGGGAAGTAGATCCTACGAGCAGTACTTC
TRBJ2-1	TRBV6-1	TRBD2	CASSEASSGRGEQFF	TGTGCCAGCAGTGAAGCGAGTAGCGGGAGAGGAGAGCAGTTCTTC
TRBJ2-3	TRBV10-1	TRBD2	CASGTSGGTDTQYF	TGCGCCAGCGGGACTAGCGGGGGAACAGATACGCAGTATTTT
TRBJ2-3	TRBV4-1	TRBD1	CASSQPGQGADTQYF	TGCGCCAGCAGCCAGCCGGGACAGGGGGCAGATACGCAGTATTTT
TRBJ1-1	TRBV27	TRBD1	CASSPTGQGAYTEAFF	TGTGCCAGCAGTCCGACAGGACAGGGGGCTTACACTGAAGCTTTCTTT
TRBJ1-2	TRBV10-3	NA	CAISESPVNYGYTF	TGTGCCATCAGTGAGTCGCCGGTTAACTATGGCTACACCTTC
TRBJ1-2	TRBV5-1	TRBD1	CASSSETGGSRGYTF	TGCGCCAGCAGCTCCGAAACAGGGGGCTCTCGTGGCTACACCTTC
TRBJ1-1	TRBV7-2	NA	CASSLVQSNTEAFF	TGTGCCAGCAGCTTAGTACAGTCGAACACTGAAGCTTTCTTT
TRBJ1-2	TRBV27	TRBD1	CASSPDRGPYGYTF	TGTGCCAGCAGTCCCGACAGGGGACCCTATGGCTACACCTTC
TRBJ2-7	TRBV7-8	NA	CASSLNEGSSYEQYF	TGTGCCAGCAGCTTAAACGAGGGATCGTCCTACGAGCAGTACTTC
TRBJ2-7	TRBV6-1	NA	CASSPRAHEQYF	TGTGCCAGCAGCCCCCGCGCCCACGAGCAGTACTTC
TRBJ1-3	TRBV28	NA	CASSPPSDSNTIYF	TGTGCCAGCAGCCCACCCTCAGACAGCAACACCATATATTTT